This T cell receptor beta chain appears in the sequencing data of a study of OX40 agonist ivuxolimab in advanced cancers. Study background: Aged about 23 to 90 with a mean of approximately 60 years, they were approximately 80% male. Study-wide results and limits: Both CD4+ and CD8+ T cell populations in blood had undergone clonal expansion by week 6 at 0.1 to 3.0 mg/kg.

Sequencing was performed with immunoSEQ multiplex PCR; in TCRdb, only in-frame clones are kept and a portion is missing. The sample shows approximately 68,000 clones, 80% to 95% of them seen only once. As regards this clone: Its antigen is not known.

Deletions cut 6 bases from V and 6 bases from J, with 4 bases between. The CDR3 spans 11 residues. Sample: CD4+ or CD8+ T cells sorted from blood, taken in a trial of the OX40 agonist ivuxolimab. The sequence was collected from an adult with an advanced solid tumor such as melanoma, head and neck, liver or kidney cancer. This chain joins TRBV5-3 and TRBJ1-6; no firm D call. TRBV5-3 falls under the ORF class, with uncertain function. CDR3 region: CARKCNSPLHF. The CDR3 coding sequence is TGTGCCAGAAAGTGTAATTCACCCCTCCACTTT.